Listed below are T cell receptor beta chains from one sample, sequenced in a study of response to subunit inactivated influenza vaccine. MiXCR was run by TCRdb on the RT-PCR reads, yielding one entry per CDR3 protein. The sample lists around 710,000 distinct CDR3 sequences, approximately 13% occurring once. The source material was PBMCs from blood, sampled less than 15 days before vaccination. Source of these receptors: a man between 45 and 60 years old who received an inactivated influenza vaccine. CDR3s include the opening cysteine and the closing phenylalanine or tryptophan.

V,J,CDR3
TRBV5-1,TRBJ1-3,CASSLDSGNTIYF
TRBV5-1,TRBJ2-7,CASSLGGTYSYEQYF
TRBV7-2,TRBJ2-7,CASSSTNPPYEQYF
TRBV3-1,TRBJ1-2,CASSQTPGQGFVGYGYTF
TRBV7-2,TRBJ1-1,CASSPKGHMNTEAFF
TRBV4-3,TRBJ2-7,CASSQARTGVTYEQYF
TRBV6-1,TRBJ2-4,CASRDTVAKNIQYF
TRBV2,TRBJ1-2,CASSQENYGYTF
TRBV28,TRBJ1-6,CASNQEGLRYSPLHF
TRBV27,TRBJ2-3,CASSLRHEGDLTDTQYF
TRBV5-4,TRBJ2-5,CASSSPTETQYF
TRBV4-1,TRBJ2-7,CASSQDWDSTRNEQYF
TRBV12-3/TRBV12-4,TRBJ1-5,CASSQGFSNQPQHF
TRBV28,TRBJ2-5,CASSFSLVQETQYF
TRBV5-1,TRBJ2-7,CASSLGVAGAAYEQYF
TRBV20-1,TRBJ2-1,CSAIGGQGTLDEQFF
TRBV7-2,TRBJ2-5,CASSLWDGETQYF
TRBV11-2,TRBJ1-4,CASSLDRRGKLFF
TRBV27,TRBJ2-3,CASSLDRRGTQYF
TRBV10-3,TRBJ2-5,CATGGETQYF
TRBV28,TRBJ2-7,CASSRAGYEQYF
TRBV9,TRBJ2-1,CASSFLAGGFNEQFF
TRBV20-1,TRBJ1-2,CSARDQGPRANYGYTF
TRBV28,TRBJ1-4,CASSGPGLTFF
TRBV3-1,TRBJ2-7,CASSIRVGHYEQYF
TRBV10-2,TRBJ2-2,CASSEPGYTGELFF
TRBV29-1,TRBJ1-3,CSVIQNSGNTIYF
TRBV24-1,TRBJ1-2,CATSPSTDYGYTF
TRBV10-3,TRBJ2-7,CAISQESYEQYF
TRBV28,TRBJ2-7,CASNPGTGWYEQYF
TRBV29-1,TRBJ2-7,CSVWTRIPGGSSSSYEQYF
TRBV12-3/TRBV12-4,TRBJ2-7,CASSLGWEFTYEQYF
TRBV7-2,TRBJ2-3,CASGGGRPTDTQYF
TRBV20-1,TRBJ1-2,CSARLDSYGYTF
TRBV29-1,TRBJ2-2,CSGSGLAGEGTGELFF
TRBV18,TRBJ2-2,CASSPKVVDTGELFF
TRBV5-1,TRBJ1-4,CASSSTGTATNEKLFF
TRBV12-3/TRBV12-4,TRBJ2-1,CASSLVEGGYNEQFF
TRBV30,TRBJ2-3,CAWNLLRSTDTQYF
TRBV20-1,TRBJ2-1,CSASIAYNEQFF
TRBV7-3,TRBJ2-3,CASSSIGGLSSTDTQYF
TRBV3-1,TRBJ2-5,CASSQDGGAQETQYF
TRBV4-1,TRBJ1-3,CASSQVDRPGNTIYF
TRBV5-1,TRBJ1-6,CASSLYREVGSPLHF
TRBV15,TRBJ2-3,CATSRDLTGSTDTQYF
TRBV6-2/TRBV6-3,TRBJ2-7,CASSPRDPTYEQYF
TRBV15,TRBJ1-6,CATSTSLQGRNSPLHF
TRBV5-1,TRBJ2-7,CASSNGQGWEQYF
TRBV12-3/TRBV12-4,TRBJ1-2,CASSSRRFRNGYTF
TRBV20-1,TRBJ2-5,CSASPPPGTSGGFQETQYF
TRBV12-3/TRBV12-4,TRBJ1-6,CASSRGANNSPLHF
TRBV30,TRBJ1-5,CAWSVDSNQPQHF
TRBV20-1,TRBJ2-3,CSASRLAGGQDTQYF
TRBV20-1,TRBJ2-7,CSASQGFYEQYF
TRBV12-3/TRBV12-4,TRBJ2-7,CASSQGATHEQYF
TRBV12-3/TRBV12-4,TRBJ1-2,CASTNPLTGGYGYTF
TRBV12-5,TRBJ2-1,CASGLEGQDNEQFF